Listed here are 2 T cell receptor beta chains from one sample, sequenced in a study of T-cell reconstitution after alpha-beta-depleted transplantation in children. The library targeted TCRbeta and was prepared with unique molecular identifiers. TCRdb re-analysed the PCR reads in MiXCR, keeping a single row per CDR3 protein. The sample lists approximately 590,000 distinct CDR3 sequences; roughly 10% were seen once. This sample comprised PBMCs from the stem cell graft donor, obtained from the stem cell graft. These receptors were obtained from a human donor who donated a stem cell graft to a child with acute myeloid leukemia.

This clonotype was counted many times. In DNA form, the CDR3 reads TGTGCCATGGCTCCGGGACAGGGGGCGCGATATGAGCAGTTCTTC. Protein product: CAMAPGQGARYEQFF. The chain has TRBV6-1 and TRBJ2-1, with 12 bases fitting TRBD1. CDR3 length equals 15 residues. The germline CDR1 and CDR2 sequences are MNHNS and SASEGT. V lost 10 bases to trimming and J lost 8 bases; unmatched junction nucleotides: 12.

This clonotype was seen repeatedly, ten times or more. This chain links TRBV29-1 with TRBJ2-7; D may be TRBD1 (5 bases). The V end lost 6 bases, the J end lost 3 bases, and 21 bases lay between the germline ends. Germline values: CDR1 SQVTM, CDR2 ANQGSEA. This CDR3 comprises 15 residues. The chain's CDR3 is CSVMKVVGQVYEQYF. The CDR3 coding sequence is TGCAGCGTCATGAAGGTGGTGGGGCAGGTCTACGAGCAGTACTTC.